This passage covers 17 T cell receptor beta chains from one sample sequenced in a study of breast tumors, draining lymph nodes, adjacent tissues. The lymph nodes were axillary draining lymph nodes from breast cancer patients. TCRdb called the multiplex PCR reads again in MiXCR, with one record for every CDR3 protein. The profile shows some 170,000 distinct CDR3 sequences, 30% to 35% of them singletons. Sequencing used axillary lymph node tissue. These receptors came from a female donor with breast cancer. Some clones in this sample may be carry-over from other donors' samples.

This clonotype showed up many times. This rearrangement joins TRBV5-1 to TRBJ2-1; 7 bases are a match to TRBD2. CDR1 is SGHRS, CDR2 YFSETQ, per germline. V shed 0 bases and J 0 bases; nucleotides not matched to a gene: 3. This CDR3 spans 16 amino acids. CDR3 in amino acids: CASSLVGGSSYNEQFF. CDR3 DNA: TGCGCCAGCAGCTTGGTGGGCGGGAGCTCCTACAATGAGCAGTTCTTC.

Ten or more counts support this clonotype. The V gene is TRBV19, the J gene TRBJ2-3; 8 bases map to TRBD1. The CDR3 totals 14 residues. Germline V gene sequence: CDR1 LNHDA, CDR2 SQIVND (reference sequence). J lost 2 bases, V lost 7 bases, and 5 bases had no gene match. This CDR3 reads CASTPGGFTDTQYF. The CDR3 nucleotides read TGTGCCAGTACCCCAGGGGGCTTCACAGATACGCAGTATTTT.

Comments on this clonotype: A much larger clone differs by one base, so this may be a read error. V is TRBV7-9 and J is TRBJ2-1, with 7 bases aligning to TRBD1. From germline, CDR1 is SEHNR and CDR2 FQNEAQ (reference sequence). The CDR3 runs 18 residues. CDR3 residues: CASSLGRDSRSSYHEQFF. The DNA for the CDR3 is TGTGCCAGCAGCTTAGGCCGGGACAGCCGGAGCTCCTACCATGAGCAGTTCTTC.

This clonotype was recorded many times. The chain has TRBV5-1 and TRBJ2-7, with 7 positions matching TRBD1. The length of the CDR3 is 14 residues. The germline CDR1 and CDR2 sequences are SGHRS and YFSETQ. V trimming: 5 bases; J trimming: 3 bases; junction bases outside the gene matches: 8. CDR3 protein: CASRIRQGDYEQYF. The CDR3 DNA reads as TGCGCCAGCAGGATACGACAGGGTGACTACGAGCAGTACTTC.

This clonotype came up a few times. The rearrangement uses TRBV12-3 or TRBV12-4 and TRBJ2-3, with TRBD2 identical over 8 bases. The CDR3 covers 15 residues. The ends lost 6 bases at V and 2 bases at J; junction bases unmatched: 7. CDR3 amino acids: CASSPGGGFTDTQYF. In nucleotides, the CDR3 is TGTGCCAGCAGCCCGGGGGGGGGATTCACAGATACGCAGTATTTT.

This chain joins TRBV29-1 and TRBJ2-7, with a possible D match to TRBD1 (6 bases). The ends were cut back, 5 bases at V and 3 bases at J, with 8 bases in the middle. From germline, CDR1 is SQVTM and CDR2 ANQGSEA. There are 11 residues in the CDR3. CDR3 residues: CSVTTGYEQYF. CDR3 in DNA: TGCAGCGTTACGACAGGCTACGAGCAGTACTTC.

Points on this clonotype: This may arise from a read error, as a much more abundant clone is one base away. CDR3 sequence reads: CASSLDPRRGPNEELFF. The DNA for the CDR3 is TGTGCCAGCAGCTTAGATCCGAGGAGGGGCCCGAATGAAGAACTGTTTTTT. The chain uses TRBV11-2 and TRBJ1-4, with D tentatively TRBD1 (5 bases). Germline CDR1 reads SGHAT; CDR2 reads FQNNGV. The CDR3 is 17 amino acids. The variable domain in full, completed from reference TRBV11-2 and TRBJ1-4, reads EAGVAQSPRYKIIEKRQSVAFWCNPISGHATLYWYQQILGQGPKLLIQFQNNGVVDDSQLPKDRFSAERLKGVDSTLKIQPAKLEDSAVYLCASSLDPRRGPNEELFFGSGTQLSVL.

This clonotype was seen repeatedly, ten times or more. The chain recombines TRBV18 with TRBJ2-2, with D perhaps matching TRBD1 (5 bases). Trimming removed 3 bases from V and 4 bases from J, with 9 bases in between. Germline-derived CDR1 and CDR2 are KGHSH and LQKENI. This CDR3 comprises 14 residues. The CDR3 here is CASSPQGGTGELFF. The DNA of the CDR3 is TGTGCCAGCTCACCTCAGGGTGGCACCGGGGAGCTGTTTTTT.

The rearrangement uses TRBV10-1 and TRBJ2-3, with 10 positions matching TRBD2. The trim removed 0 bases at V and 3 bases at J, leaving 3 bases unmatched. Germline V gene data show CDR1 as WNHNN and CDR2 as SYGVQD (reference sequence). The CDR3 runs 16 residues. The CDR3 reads CASSESASGRTDTQYF. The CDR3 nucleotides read TGCGCCAGCAGTGAGTCGGCTAGCGGGAGAACAGATACGCAGTATTTT.

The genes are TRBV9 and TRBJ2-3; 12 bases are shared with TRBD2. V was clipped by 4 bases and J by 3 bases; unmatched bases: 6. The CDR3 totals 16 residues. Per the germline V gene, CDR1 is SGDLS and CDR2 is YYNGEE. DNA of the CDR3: TGTGCCAGCAGCTTGTCTAGCGGGGGGGTAACAGATACGCAGTATTTT. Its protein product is CASSLSSGGVTDTQYF.

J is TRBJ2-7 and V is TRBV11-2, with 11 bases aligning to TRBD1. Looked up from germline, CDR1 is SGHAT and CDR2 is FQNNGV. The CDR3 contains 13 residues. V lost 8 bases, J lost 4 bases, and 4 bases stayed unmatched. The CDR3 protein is CASGWDRGYEQYF. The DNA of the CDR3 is TGTGCCAGCGGTTGGGACAGGGGGTACGAGCAGTACTTC.

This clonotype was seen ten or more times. CDR3 amino acids: CASSLGGIGEKLFF. In DNA form, the CDR3 reads TGTGCCAGCAGCTTGGGGGGGATCGGTGAAAAACTGTTTTTT. J is TRBJ1-4 and V is TRBV5-6; tentative D call: TRBD1 (5 bases). Trimming stripped 0 bases from V and 7 bases from J, with 10 bases between. Germline CDR1 is SGHDT and CDR2 is YYEEEE. The CDR3 extends over 14 amino acids.

The chain's CDR3 is CASSHPDRRGIYEQYF. In nucleotides, the CDR3 is TGTGCCAGCAGTCACCCAGACAGGAGAGGAATCTACGAGCAGTACTTC. This sequence joins TRBV6-5 and TRBJ2-7, with D maybe TRBD1 (6 bases). The CDR3 length is 16 residues. V was cut by 5 bases and J by 3 bases, with 20 bases left in between. Germline CDR1 is MNHEY and CDR2 is SVGAGI.

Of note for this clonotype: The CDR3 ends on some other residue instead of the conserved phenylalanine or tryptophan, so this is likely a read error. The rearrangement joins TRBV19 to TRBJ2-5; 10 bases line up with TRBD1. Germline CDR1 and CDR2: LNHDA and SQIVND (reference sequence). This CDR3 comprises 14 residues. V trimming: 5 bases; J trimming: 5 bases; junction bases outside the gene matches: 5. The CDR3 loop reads CASSVTGGAETQYS. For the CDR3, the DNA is TGTGCCAGTAGTGTGACAGGGGGCGCGGAGACCCAGTACTCC.

The CDR3 region is CAWASETEAFF. CDR3 nucleotides: TGTGCCTGGGCATCCGAAACTGAAGCTTTCTTT. V gene TRBV30 combines with J gene TRBJ1-1; D is unresolved. Germline V gives CDR1 GTSNPN, CDR2 SVGIG (reference sequence). The ends were cut back, 5 bases at V and 5 bases at J, with 9 bases in the middle. The CDR3 contains 11 residues.

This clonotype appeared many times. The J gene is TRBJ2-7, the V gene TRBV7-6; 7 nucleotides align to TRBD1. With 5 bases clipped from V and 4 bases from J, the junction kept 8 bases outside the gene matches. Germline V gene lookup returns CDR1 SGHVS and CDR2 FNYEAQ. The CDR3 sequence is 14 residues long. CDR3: CASSPGQSLYEQYF. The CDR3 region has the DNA TGTGCCAGCAGCCCGGGACAGAGCCTATACGAGCAGTACTTC.

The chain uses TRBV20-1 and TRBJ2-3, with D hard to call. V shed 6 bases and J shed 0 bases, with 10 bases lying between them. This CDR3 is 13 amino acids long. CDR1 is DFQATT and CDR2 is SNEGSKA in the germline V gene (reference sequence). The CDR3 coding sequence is TGCAGTGCCCGAGTCCAGAGCACAGATACGCAGTATTTT. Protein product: CSARVQSTDTQYF.